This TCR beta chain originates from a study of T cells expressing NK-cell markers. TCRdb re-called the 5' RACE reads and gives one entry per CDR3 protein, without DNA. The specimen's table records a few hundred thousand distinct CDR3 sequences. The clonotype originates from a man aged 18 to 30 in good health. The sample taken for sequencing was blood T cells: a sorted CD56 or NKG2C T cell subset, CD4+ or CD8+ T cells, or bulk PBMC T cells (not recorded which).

The CDR3 loop reads CASSTETGGHSYEQYF. The genes are TRBV7-2 and TRBJ2-7; TCRdb names TRBD1, which stays unverified in the absence of DNA. The CDR3 totals 16 residues. Per germline, CDR1 SGHTA and CDR2 FQGNSA.